This T cell receptor (beta chain) was identified in a study of blood T cell repertoires in COVID-19. For the study at large: Both acute and convalescent COVID-19 samples were obtained from the United States, Italy and Spain. PBMCs, B-cell-depleted T cells, or T cells provided the cDNA or gDNA that made up the material.

V shed 0 bases, J shed 8 bases, and the junction held 12 bases outside the gene matches. This CDR3 is built from 16 residues. The V gene's germline CDR1 is LNHDA and CDR2 SQIVND (reference sequence). The method was immunoSEQ multiplex PCR; TCRdb's version includes in-frame clones alone and lacks a portion of them. The table has about 190,000 clones, around 82% seen once. The V call is TRBV19, the J call TRBJ1-2, with 7 bases that match TRBD1. The source of this sequence is a woman aged 60-75 years with acute COVID-19. Input material: PBMCs or T cells enriched from blood (not recorded which). The CDR3 bases are TGTGCCAGTAGTATAGACGCCTCGGACAGGCGGCGAGGCTACACCTTC. It codes for CASSIDASDRRRGYTF. The full variable domain, rest sourced from reference TRBV19 and TRBJ1-2, is DGGITQSPKYLFRKEGQNVTLSCEQNLNHDAMYWYRQDPGQGLRLIYYSQIVNDFQKGDIAEGYSVSREKKESFPLTVTSAQKNPTAFYLCASSIDASDRRRGYTFGSGTRLTVV.